These T cell receptor beta chains were read from a single sample in a study of T cells after yellow fever vaccination. Each CDR3 protein is one row after TCRdb ran MiXCR on the 5' RACE reads. This sample yields 200,000 to 250,000 distinct CDR3 sequences, of which about 3% are seen a single time; approximately 3% belongs to the top ten. Sequencing was performed on CD4+ T cells sorted from PBMCs, taken 10 days after the yellow fever booster vaccination. The receptor source for this set is a man between 18 and 35 years old who received the YFV17D yellow fever vaccine. The CDR3 runs from the conserved cysteine through the conserved F or W. Each record gives: CDR3 DNA, CDR3 protein, clone size, J gene, V gene, D gene. The D gene is left open where the match is weak. Not all rows give a size; the values are once, few, many and, for expanded clones, a class.

CDR3 DNA: TGTGCCTGGAGCGGTAATTCACCCCTCCACTTT; CDR3 protein: CAWSGNSPLHF; clone size: few; J gene: TRBJ1-6; V gene: TRBV30; D gene: -
CDR3 DNA: TGCGCCAGCAGCCAAGCCGGGGGGCCTCGGAACACCATATATTTT; CDR3 protein: CASSQAGGPRNTIYF; clone size: -; J gene: TRBJ1-3; V gene: TRBV4-1; D gene: -
CDR3 DNA: TGTGCCAGCAGTTCGACAGGGACTCGATATGGCTACACCTTC; CDR3 protein: CASSSTGTRYGYTF; clone size: few; J gene: TRBJ1-2; V gene: TRBV28; D gene: TRBD1
CDR3 DNA: TGTGCCAGCAGACGGTCGACAGGGGGCGCTTCGGAAGCTTTCTTT; CDR3 protein: CASRRSTGGASEAFF; clone size: few; J gene: TRBJ1-1; V gene: TRBV12-3/TRBV12-4; D gene: TRBD1
CDR3 DNA: TGCGCCAGCAGCTTGGCCCCCCTAGCGGGCACCGGGGAGCTGTTTTTT; CDR3 protein: CASSLAPLAGTGELFF; clone size: few; J gene: TRBJ2-2; V gene: TRBV5-1; D gene: TRBD2
CDR3 DNA: TGTGCCAGCAGCTTCCACTACGGGACTAGCGGAGACAATGAGCAGTTCTTC; CDR3 protein: CASSFHYGTSGDNEQFF; clone size: many; J gene: TRBJ2-1; V gene: TRBV11-3; D gene: TRBD2
CDR3 DNA: TGCAGTGCTAGAGATGTGAGGAACGGTCACACCGGGGAGCTGATTTTT; CDR3 protein: CSARDVRNGHTGELIF; clone size: -; J gene: TRBJ2-2; V gene: TRBV20-1; D gene: -
CDR3 DNA: TGTGCCAGCACCCCAGGCCAAAACACCATATATTTT; CDR3 protein: CASTPGQNTIYF; clone size: many; J gene: TRBJ1-3; V gene: TRBV7-2; D gene: -
CDR3 DNA: TGCAGTGCTAGCCCGGGGCGGGGGACCCTTAACACCGGGGAGCTGTTTTTT; CDR3 protein: CSASPGRGTLNTGELFF; clone size: many; J gene: TRBJ2-2; V gene: TRBV20-1; D gene: TRBD2
CDR3 DNA: TGCAGTGCTAGACTTCGGGCAGATACGCAGTATTTT; CDR3 protein: CSARLRADTQYF; clone size: -; J gene: TRBJ2-3; V gene: TRBV20-1; D gene: -
CDR3 DNA: TGCAGCGTTGAAAGACCGCACACTGAAGCTTTCTTT; CDR3 protein: CSVERPHTEAFF; clone size: many; J gene: TRBJ1-1; V gene: TRBV29-1; D gene: -
CDR3 DNA: TGCAGTGCCAACCCGACAGCTAGGGGACCCCTCCACTTT; CDR3 protein: CSANPTARGPLHF; clone size: many; J gene: TRBJ1-6; V gene: TRBV20-1; D gene: -
CDR3 DNA: TGTGCCATCGGCGGACAGGGGGCCTTCACAGATACGCAGTATTTT; CDR3 protein: CAIGGQGAFTDTQYF; clone size: few; J gene: TRBJ2-3; V gene: TRBV10-3; D gene: TRBD1
CDR3 DNA: TGCAGTGCTACAACCCCTGCAGGGACTGAAGCTTTCTTT; CDR3 protein: CSATTPAGTEAFF; clone size: -; J gene: TRBJ1-1; V gene: TRBV20-1; D gene: -
CDR3 DNA: TGTGCCACCAGTGGAGGCCAGGGATCCTACAATGAGCAGTTCTTC; CDR3 protein: CATSGGQGSYNEQFF; clone size: many; J gene: TRBJ2-1; V gene: TRBV24-1; D gene: -
CDR3 DNA: TGTGCCAGCAGTGCAGGGGGAGTTAATCAGCCCCAGCATTTT; CDR3 protein: CASSAGGVNQPQHF; clone size: -; J gene: TRBJ1-5; V gene: TRBV6-6; D gene: TRBD1
CDR3 DNA: TGTGCCAGCAGGCAACAGGGGGCTGGAAACACCATATATTTT; CDR3 protein: CASRQQGAGNTIYF; clone size: many; J gene: TRBJ1-3; V gene: TRBV27; D gene: TRBD1
CDR3 DNA: TGCGCCAGCAGCTTGGGACAGGGAAAGAATGAAAAACTGTTTTTT; CDR3 protein: CASSLGQGKNEKLFF; clone size: few; J gene: TRBJ1-4; V gene: TRBV5-1; D gene: TRBD1
CDR3 DNA: TGCGCCAGCAGCCAACTAGCGGGGACGTCCTACGAGCAGTACTTC; CDR3 protein: CASSQLAGTSYEQYF; clone size: few; J gene: TRBJ2-7; V gene: TRBV4-3; D gene: TRBD2
CDR3 DNA: TGCGCCAGCAGCCAAGAGGGTGGCTATGGCTACACCTTC; CDR3 protein: CASSQEGGYGYTF; clone size: many; J gene: TRBJ1-2; V gene: TRBV4-1; D gene: -
CDR3 DNA: TGTGCTAGCAGCCCCCGCCCGGGCCTCGATCAGCCCCAGCATTTT; CDR3 protein: CASSPRPGLDQPQHF; clone size: -; J gene: TRBJ1-5; V gene: TRBV7-7; D gene: -
CDR3 DNA: TGTGCCAGCAGCTTATATACAGGGGGCGACACTGAAGCTTTCTTT; CDR3 protein: CASSLYTGGDTEAFF; clone size: many; J gene: TRBJ1-1; V gene: TRBV5-5; D gene: TRBD1
CDR3 DNA: TGTGCCAGCAGCGAGGGACAAACGCAAGAGACCCAGTACTTC; CDR3 protein: CASSEGQTQETQYF; clone size: many; J gene: TRBJ2-5; V gene: TRBV28; D gene: -
CDR3 DNA: TGTGCCAGCACGCTACTGTTCAAGGGGTTCAATGAGCAGTTCTTC; CDR3 protein: CASTLLFKGFNEQFF; clone size: many; J gene: TRBJ2-1; V gene: TRBV5-6; D gene: -
CDR3 DNA: TGCAGTGCTAATCCCCCCAGCTATAGGGAGACCCAGTACTTC; CDR3 protein: CSANPPSYRETQYF; clone size: many; J gene: TRBJ2-5; V gene: TRBV20-1; D gene: -
CDR3 DNA: TGTGCCAGCAGGCTGACCTGGAACACTGAAGCTTTCTTT; CDR3 protein: CASRLTWNTEAFF; clone size: -; J gene: TRBJ1-1; V gene: TRBV2; D gene: -
CDR3 DNA: TGTGCCAGCAGCTTAGGAAAAGTGAATAATTCACCCCTCCACTTT; CDR3 protein: CASSLGKVNNSPLHF; clone size: many; J gene: TRBJ1-6; V gene: TRBV7-9; D gene: -
CDR3 DNA: TGTGCCAGCTCAGTTGACAGAACCTATCAGCCCCAGCATTTT; CDR3 protein: CASSVDRTYQPQHF; clone size: -; J gene: TRBJ1-5; V gene: TRBV18; D gene: -
CDR3 DNA: TGTGCCAGCAGCTTAGAGGGCGGAAACAATCAGCCCCAGCATTTT; CDR3 protein: CASSLEGGNNQPQHF; clone size: many; J gene: TRBJ1-5; V gene: TRBV7-2; D gene: -
CDR3 DNA: TGTGCCAGCAGCTTGGAGGCAGCGCAGCCCCAGCATTTT; CDR3 protein: CASSLEAAQPQHF; clone size: few; J gene: TRBJ1-5; V gene: TRBV5-6; D gene: -
CDR3 DNA: TGTGCCAGCAGCTTACGGACAGGGACCGGGGAGCTGTTTTTT; CDR3 protein: CASSLRTGTGELFF; clone size: -; J gene: TRBJ2-2; V gene: TRBV13; D gene: TRBD1
CDR3 DNA: TGCGCCAGCAGCTTGGGGCAGACAAGCAATGAAAAACTGTTTTTT; CDR3 protein: CASSLGQTSNEKLFF; clone size: many; J gene: TRBJ1-4; V gene: TRBV5-1; D gene: -
CDR3 DNA: TGTGCTAGTGGCTTGACCCGGGACGGACTCAATTCACCCCTCCACTTT; CDR3 protein: CASGLTRDGLNSPLHF; clone size: many; J gene: TRBJ1-6; V gene: TRBV12-5; D gene: -
CDR3 DNA: TGCAGTGCTTCCCGTGGACAGGGGGAAGCTTCCTATTATGGCTACACCTTC; CDR3 protein: CSASRGQGEASYYGYTF; clone size: many; J gene: TRBJ1-2; V gene: TRBV20-1; D gene: TRBD1
CDR3 DNA: TGTGCCAGCAGCTTGGCCTCGACTATGAACACTGAAGCTTTCTTT; CDR3 protein: CASSLASTMNTEAFF; clone size: few; J gene: TRBJ1-1; V gene: TRBV5-6; D gene: -
CDR3 DNA: TGTGCCAGCAGCCAAGATTCGGCAGGCCGCTCCTACGAGCAGTACTTC; CDR3 protein: CASSQDSAGRSYEQYF; clone size: many; J gene: TRBJ2-7; V gene: TRBV4-2; D gene: -
CDR3 DNA: TGCAGTGCTCCCTCTAGCGGGGGGGCCCAGCAGACCCAGTACTTC; CDR3 protein: CSAPSSGGAQQTQYF; clone size: -; J gene: TRBJ2-5; V gene: TRBV20-1; D gene: TRBD2
CDR3 DNA: TGTGCCAGCAGCTTGGGACACACCCACCCTCTCAGCACAGATACGCAGTATTTT; CDR3 protein: CASSLGHTHPLSTDTQYF; clone size: many; J gene: TRBJ2-3; V gene: TRBV5-6; D gene: -
CDR3 DNA: TGTGCCAGCAGTTCACCTATAGCGGGGACGCAGTATTTT; CDR3 protein: CASSSPIAGTQYF; clone size: many; J gene: TRBJ2-3; V gene: TRBV12-3/TRBV12-4; D gene: TRBD2
CDR3 DNA: TGTGCCAGCAGCTTGTGGGCGGGCGGCAATGAGCAGTTCTTC; CDR3 protein: CASSLWAGGNEQFF; clone size: -; J gene: TRBJ2-1; V gene: TRBV5-4; D gene: -
CDR3 DNA: TGCGCCAGCAGCCAAGATGGCCCAGGGACTAATTCACCCCTCCACTTT; CDR3 protein: CASSQDGPGTNSPLHF; clone size: few; J gene: TRBJ1-6; V gene: TRBV4-1; D gene: -
CDR3 DNA: TGTGCCTGGAGTGTGGGACAGAACACTGAAGCTTTCTTT; CDR3 protein: CAWSVGQNTEAFF; clone size: many; J gene: TRBJ1-1; V gene: TRBV30; D gene: -
CDR3 DNA: TGTGCCAGCAGAAAGGGGGGACTTAACAATGAGCAGTTCTTC; CDR3 protein: CASRKGGLNNEQFF; clone size: many; J gene: TRBJ2-1; V gene: TRBV7-3; D gene: -
CDR3 DNA: TGTGCCAGCATGGCTCTGGTGGGGGCCTACAATGAGCAGTTCTTC; CDR3 protein: CASMALVGAYNEQFF; clone size: few; J gene: TRBJ2-1; V gene: TRBV27; D gene: -
CDR3 DNA: TGTGCCAGCAACAGACAGCCGCTCAATATGAACACTGAAGCTTTCTTT; CDR3 protein: CASNRQPLNMNTEAFF; clone size: few; J gene: TRBJ1-1; V gene: TRBV9; D gene: -